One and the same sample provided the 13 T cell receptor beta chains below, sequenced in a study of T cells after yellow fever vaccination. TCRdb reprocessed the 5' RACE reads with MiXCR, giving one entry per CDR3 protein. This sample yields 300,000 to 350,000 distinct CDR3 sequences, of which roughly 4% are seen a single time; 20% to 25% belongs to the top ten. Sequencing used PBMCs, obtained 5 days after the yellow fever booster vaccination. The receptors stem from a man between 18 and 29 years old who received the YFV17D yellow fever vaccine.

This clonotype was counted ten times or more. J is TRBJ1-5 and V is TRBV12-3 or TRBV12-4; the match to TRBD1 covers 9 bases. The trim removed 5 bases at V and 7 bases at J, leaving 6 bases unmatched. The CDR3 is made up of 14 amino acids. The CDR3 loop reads CASSDRQGGQPQHF. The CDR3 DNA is TGTGCCAGCAGTGATCGACAGGGGGGACAGCCCCAGCATTTT.

CDR3 nucleotide sequence: TGTGCCAGCAGCCCCCGCTCCCTGCAAGAGACCCAGTACTTC. Its translation: CASSPRSLQETQYF. The rearrangement joins TRBV7-9 to TRBJ2-5, with D unresolved. Trimming stripped 5 bases from V and 2 bases from J, with 12 bases between. This CDR3 comprises 14 residues. Germline V lookup: CDR1 SEHNR, CDR2 FQNEAQ (reference sequence).

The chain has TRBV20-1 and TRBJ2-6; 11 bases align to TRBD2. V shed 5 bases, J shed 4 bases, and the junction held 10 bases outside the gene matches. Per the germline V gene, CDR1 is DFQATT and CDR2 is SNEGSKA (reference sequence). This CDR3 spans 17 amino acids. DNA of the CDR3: TGCAGTGCTGTACTAGCGGGGGTTACCTTAGGGGCCAACGTCCTGACTTTC. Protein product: CSAVLAGVTLGANVLTF.

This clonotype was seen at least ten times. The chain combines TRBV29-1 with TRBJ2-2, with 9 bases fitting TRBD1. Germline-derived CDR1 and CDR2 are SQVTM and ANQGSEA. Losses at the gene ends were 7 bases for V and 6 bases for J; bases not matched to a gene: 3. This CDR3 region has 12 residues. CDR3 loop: CSGGQGSGELFF. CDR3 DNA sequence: TGCAGCGGCGGACAGGGGTCCGGGGAGCTGTTTTTT.

The CDR3 DNA follows: TGCAGTGTCCTGGGGGCGCTACCCTATGGCTACACCTTC. Amino acids: CSVLGALPYGYTF. The genes are TRBV20-1 and TRBJ1-2, with a weak D call TRBD1 (6 bases). Between the trimmed V and J ends, which lost 7 bases and 4 bases, there was a span of 16 bases. CDR1 and CDR2 from the germline V gene are DFQATT and SNEGSKA (reference sequence). The CDR3 runs 13 residues.

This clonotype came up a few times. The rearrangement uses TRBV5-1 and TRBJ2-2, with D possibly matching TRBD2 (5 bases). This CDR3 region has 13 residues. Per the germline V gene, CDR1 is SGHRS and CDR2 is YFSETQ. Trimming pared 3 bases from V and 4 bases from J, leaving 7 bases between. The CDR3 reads CASSWTFTGELFF. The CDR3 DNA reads TGCGCCAGCAGCTGGACTTTCACCGGGGAGCTGTTTTTT.

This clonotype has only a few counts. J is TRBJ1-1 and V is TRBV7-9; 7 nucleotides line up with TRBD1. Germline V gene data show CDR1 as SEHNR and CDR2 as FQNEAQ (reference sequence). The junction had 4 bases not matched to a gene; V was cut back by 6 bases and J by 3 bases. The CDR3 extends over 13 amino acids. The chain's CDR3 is CASSFDRDTEAFF. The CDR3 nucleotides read TGTGCCAGCAGTTTCGACAGGGACACTGAAGCTTTCTTT.

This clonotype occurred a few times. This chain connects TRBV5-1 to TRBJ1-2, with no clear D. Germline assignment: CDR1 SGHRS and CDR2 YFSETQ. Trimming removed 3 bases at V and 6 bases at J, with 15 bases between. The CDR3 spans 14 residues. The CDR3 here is CASSSQGSGNGYTF. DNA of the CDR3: TGCGCCAGCAGCTCTCAAGGGTCCGGGAATGGCTACACCTTC.

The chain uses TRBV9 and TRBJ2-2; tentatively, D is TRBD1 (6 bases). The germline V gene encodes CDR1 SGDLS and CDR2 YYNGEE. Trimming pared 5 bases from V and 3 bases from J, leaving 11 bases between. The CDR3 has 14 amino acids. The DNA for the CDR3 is TGTGCCAGCAGTGCTGGGGGCTACACCGGGGAGCTGTTTTTT. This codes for CASSAGGYTGELFF.

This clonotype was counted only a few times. The CDR3 nucleotides read TGTGCCAGCAGACTCGGACAGTTTAACACTGAAGCTTTCTTT. Encoded protein: CASRLGQFNTEAFF. This rearrangement joins TRBV3-1 to TRBJ1-1, with D perhaps TRBD1 (6 bases). Between the trimmed V and J ends, which lost 6 bases and 2 bases, there was a span of 13 bases. The CDR3 runs to 14 residues. Germline V lookup: CDR1 LGHDT, CDR2 YNNKEL (reference sequence).

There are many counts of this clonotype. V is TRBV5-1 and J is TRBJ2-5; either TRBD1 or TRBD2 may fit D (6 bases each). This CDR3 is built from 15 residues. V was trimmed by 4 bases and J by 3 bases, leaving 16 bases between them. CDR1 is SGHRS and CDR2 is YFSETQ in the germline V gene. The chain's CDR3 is CASSPQGTGEETQYF. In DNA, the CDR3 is TGCGCCAGCAGCCCACAGGGCACGGGGGAAGAGACCCAGTACTTC.

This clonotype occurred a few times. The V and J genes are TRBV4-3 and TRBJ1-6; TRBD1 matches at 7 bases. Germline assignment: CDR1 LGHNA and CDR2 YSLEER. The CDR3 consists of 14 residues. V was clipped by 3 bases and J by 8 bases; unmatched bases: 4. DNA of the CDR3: TGCGCCAGCAGCCAGACAGGGTTCTATTCACCCCTCCACTTT. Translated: CASSQTGFYSPLHF.

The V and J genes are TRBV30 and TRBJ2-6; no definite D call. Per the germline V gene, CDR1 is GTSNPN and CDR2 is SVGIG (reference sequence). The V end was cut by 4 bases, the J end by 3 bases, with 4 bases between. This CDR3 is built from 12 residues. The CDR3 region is CAWTSGANVLTF. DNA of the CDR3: TGTGCCTGGACTAGTGGGGCCAACGTCCTGACTTTC.